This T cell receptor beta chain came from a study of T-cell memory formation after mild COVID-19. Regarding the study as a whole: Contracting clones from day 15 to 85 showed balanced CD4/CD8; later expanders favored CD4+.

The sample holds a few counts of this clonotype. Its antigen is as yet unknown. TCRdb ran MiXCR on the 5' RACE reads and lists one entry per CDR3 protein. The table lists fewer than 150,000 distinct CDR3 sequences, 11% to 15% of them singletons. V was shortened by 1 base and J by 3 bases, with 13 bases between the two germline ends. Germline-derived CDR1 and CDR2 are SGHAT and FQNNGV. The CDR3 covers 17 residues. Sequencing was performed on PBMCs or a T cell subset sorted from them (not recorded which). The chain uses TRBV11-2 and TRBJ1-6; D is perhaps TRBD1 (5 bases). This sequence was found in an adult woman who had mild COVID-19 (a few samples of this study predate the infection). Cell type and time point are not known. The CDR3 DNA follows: TGTGCCAGCAGCTTAGTTGGTGACAGATACTATAATTCACCCCTCCACTTT. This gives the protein CASSLVGDRYYNSPLHF.